This entry lists 17 T cell receptor beta chains sequenced from one sample in a study of cytomegalovirus exposure and HLA in healthy donors. Clones were sequenced by immunoSEQ multiplex PCR, and TCRdb holds only the in-frame ones, with some missing. Among under 85,000 clones listed, less than 95% were seen once. Sequencing used PBMCs. These receptors came from a woman aged 18-29 years in good health and CMV-seropositive.

This rearrangement joins TRBV5-3 to TRBJ1-1, with 9 bases that match TRBD1. TRBV5-3 is designated an ORF whose function remains uncertain. The CDR3 loop spans 15 amino acids. The V and J ends lost 4 bases and 7 bases, in that order; junction bases with no gene match: 11. The CDR3 nucleotides read TGTGCCAGAAGCGGGGGGGACAGGGAAGAGAGTGAAGCTTTCTTT. Encoded protein: CARSGGDREESEAFF.

The chain uses TRBV27 and TRBJ1-2; weak D call: TRBD1 (6 bases). The CDR3 extends over 13 amino acids. V lost 2 bases to trimming and J lost 7 bases, with 11 bases between them. Per the germline V gene, CDR1 is MNHEY and CDR2 is SMNVEV (reference sequence). The CDR3 nucleotides are TGTGCCAGCAGTTTAGGGGGGGCTCGTGGCTACACCTTC. Translation: CASSLGGARGYTF.

The chain couples TRBV5-1 to TRBJ1-1; 8 positions match TRBD1. CDR1 is SGHRS and CDR2 is YFSETQ in the germline V gene. V was clipped by 4 bases and J by 4 bases; unmatched bases: 6. This CDR3 comprises 14 residues. CDR3 protein: CASSRTTGGTEAFF. The CDR3 DNA is TGCGCCAGCAGCCGAACTACAGGGGGCACTGAAGCTTTCTTT.

The chain has TRBV9 and TRBJ1-2; a weak D match, TRBD1 (6 bases). V lost 3 bases to trimming and J lost 6 bases, with 18 bases between them. Germline lookup yields CDR1 SGDLS and CDR2 YYNGEE. This CDR3 has 15 residues. CDR3 nucleotides: TGTGCCAGCAGCGGTCCAGGTGGCAGGGGTAATGGCTACACCTTC. This sequence encodes CASSGPGGRGNGYTF.

This clone was detected once. The chain couples TRBV5-1 to TRBJ2-1; 9 positions agree with TRBD2. This CDR3 has 15 residues. Germline trimming cut 5 bases from V and 6 bases from J; bases unmatched to any gene: 9. CDR1 SGHRS and CDR2 YFSETQ come from the germline V gene. CDR3 coding DNA: TGCGCCAGCAGTGGACTAGCGATAAAGGGCAATGAGCAGTTCTTC. It yields the protein CASSGLAIKGNEQFF.

The V and J genes are TRBV6-6 and TRBJ1-5, with D possibly TRBD1 on 5 matching bases. The length of the CDR3 is 14 residues. V lost 2 bases and J 9 bases, leaving 14 bases between the germline ends. Germline lookup yields CDR1 MNHNY and CDR2 SVGAGI (reference sequence). For the CDR3, the DNA is TGTGCCAGCAGTTACCTCGGGACTGAGCTGCCCCAGCATTTT. Its translation: CASSYLGTELPQHF.

This chain connects TRBV6-5 to TRBJ2-7, with D possibly TRBD2 on 6 matching bases. Looked up from germline, CDR1 is MNHEY and CDR2 is SVGAGI. Trimming shortened V by 4 bases and J by 2 bases, and 15 bases separated the two germline ends. There are 15 residues in the CDR3. In DNA form, the CDR3 reads TGTGCCAGCAGTTCCACCGGGACTCCAGCCTACGAGCAGTACTTC. Translating gives CASSSTGTPAYEQYF.

V is TRBV7-9 and J is TRBJ2-7; 9 nucleotides align to TRBD2. Germline assignment: CDR1 SEHNR and CDR2 FQNEAQ (reference sequence). With 3 bases clipped from V and 6 bases from J, the junction kept 9 bases outside the gene matches. This CDR3 is built from 15 residues. CDR3 in amino acids: CASSLGPSGIGEQYF. CDR3 nucleotides: TGTGCCAGCAGCTTGGGGCCTAGCGGGATAGGCGAGCAGTACTTC. Combining the CDR3 with reference TRBV7-9 and TRBJ2-7 gives the whole variable domain DTGVSQNPRHKITKRGQNVTFRCDPISEHNRLYWYRQTLGQGPEFLTYFQNEAQLEKSRLLSDRFSAERPKGSFSTLEIQRTEQGDSAMYLCASSLGPSGIGEQYFGPGTRLTVT.

CDR3 coding DNA: TGTGCCAGCAGCTTCGCACACACGAATTTACAGTATTTT. Protein product: CASSFAHTNLQYF. The chain combines TRBV13 with TRBJ2-3; the D is unclear. Trimming left V 3 bases short and J 12 bases short, with 16 bases between. The CDR3 totals 13 residues. The germline V gene encodes CDR1 PRHDT and CDR2 FYEKMQ (reference sequence). The complete variable domain, with remaining parts taken from reference TRBV13 and TRBJ2-3, reads AAGVIQSPRHLIKEKRETATLKCYPIPRHDTVYWYQQGPGQDPQFLISFYEKMQSDKGSIPDRFSAQQFSDYHSELNMSSLELGDSALYFCASSFAHTNLQYFGPGTRLTVL.

The V call is TRBV28, the J call TRBJ2-7; 8 nucleotides line up with TRBD2. Looked up from germline, CDR1 is MDHEN and CDR2 is SYDVKM. The CDR3 totals 16 residues. The junction had 7 bases not matched to a gene; V was cut back by 2 bases and J by 1 base. CDR3 amino acids: CASSLTTGTSSYEQYF. The CDR3 DNA reads TGTGCCAGCAGTTTAACTACCGGGACTAGTTCCTACGAGCAGTACTTC.

The chain carries TRBV7-9 and TRBJ1-3; D is unclear. This CDR3 region has 17 residues. V was trimmed by 3 bases and J by 0 bases, leaving 15 bases between them. In germline, CDR1 is SEHNR, CDR2 FQNEAQ (reference sequence). The CDR3 DNA follows: TGTGCCAGCAGCTTGGAATCCGGCGGTGTCTCTGGAAACACCATATATTTT. It is translated as CASSLESGGVSGNTIYF.

The genes are TRBV19 and TRBJ1-6; D uncertain. With 7 bases removed from V and 10 bases from J, the gap between germline ends came to 14 bases. Germline assignment: CDR1 LNHDA and CDR2 SQIVND (reference sequence). CDR3 length: 13 amino acids. CDR3 coding DNA: TGTGCCAGTACCCCGACGGCGGGATCACCCCTCCACTTT. Translating gives CASTPTAGSPLHF. Together with reference TRBV19 and TRBJ1-6, the CDR3 gives the full variable domain: DGGITQSPKYLFRKEGQNVTLSCEQNLNHDAMYWYRQDPGQGLRLIYYSQIVNDFQKGDIAEGYSVSREKKESFPLTVTSAQKNPTAFYLCASTPTAGSPLHFGNGTRLTVT.

The chain combines TRBV19 with TRBJ2-1, with 10 nucleotides matching TRBD2. V lost 4 bases, J lost 9 bases, and 15 bases stayed unmatched. CDR1 is LNHDA, CDR2 SQIVND, per germline (reference sequence). The CDR3 is 17 amino acids. The CDR3 bases are TGTGCCAGTAGTAGGAGCGGGGGGGCGTTGCTTGGTGGTGAGCAGTTCTTC. This encodes CASSRSGGALLGGEQFF.

The chain carries TRBV28 and TRBJ2-3, with D possibly matching TRBD1 (5 bases). Trimming stripped 2 bases from V and 8 bases from J, with 5 bases between. The CDR3 loop spans 11 amino acids. Germline assignment: CDR1 MDHEN and CDR2 SYDVKM. The CDR3 reads CASSLRGTQYF. In DNA form, the CDR3 reads TGTGCCAGCAGTTTAAGGGGTACGCAGTATTTT.

CDR3 loop: CASSAQATNEKLFF. The CDR3 coding sequence is TGTGCCAGCAGTGCGCAGGCAACTAATGAAAAACTGTTTTTT. The rearrangement links TRBV25-1 to TRBJ1-4; D call uncertain. V dropped 4 bases and J dropped 0 bases, with 6 bases sitting between them. The germline V gene has CDR1 MGHDK and CDR2 SYGVNS. This CDR3 has 14 amino acids.

The rearrangement uses TRBV7-3 and TRBJ2-1; 9 bases agree with TRBD2. Per the germline V gene, CDR1 is SGHTA and CDR2 is FQGTGA. V shed 1 base, J shed 2 bases, and the junction held 6 bases outside the gene matches. There are 17 residues in the CDR3. In DNA form, the CDR3 reads TGTGCCAGCAGCTTAAATGGCGGGGGGGCCCCCTACAATGAGCAGTTCTTC. It codes for CASSLNGGGAPYNEQFF.

The chain carries TRBV28 and TRBJ2-7, with 8 bases aligning to TRBD2. Germline V gene lookup returns CDR1 MDHEN and CDR2 SYDVKM. This CDR3 spans 16 amino acids. V was pared by 4 bases and J by 0 bases, with 8 bases of the junction left unmatched. This chain's CDR3 is CASSSPSSGNSYEQYF. The CDR3, as DNA: TGTGCCAGCAGTTCTCCTAGTAGCGGGAACTCCTACGAGCAGTACTTC.